A single sample gave rise to the 5 T cell receptor beta chains below, sequenced in a study of graft-versus-host responses after intestinal transplantation (dated by TCRdb to the early 2020s). The library came from the immunoSEQ multiplex PCR assay. TCRdb provides this immuneACCESS table in a form limited to in-frame rearrangements. Some clones are lacking; in checked studies, under half of them reflect an unresolved V gene, and why the rest are absent is not known. The sample yields tens of thousands of clones; 90% to 95% were counted once. The ten largest make up less than 6% of the sample. The sequencing used PBMCs, collected about 120 weeks after a first intestinal transplant, on the day of a second. The source is a human patient who received an intestinal transplant, so some T cells may come from the graft donor.

This chain connects TRBV12-5 to TRBJ2-2; the D is unclear. V lost 5 bases to trimming and J lost 5 bases, with 15 bases between them. The CDR3 runs to 15 residues. Germline V gene sequence: CDR1 LGHNT, CDR2 FRNRAP. The CDR3 sequence is CASGSSTEATGELFF. The CDR3 DNA sequence: TGTGCTAGTGGTAGCTCGACCGAAGCTACCGGGGAGCTGTTTTTT.

The chain is built from TRBV4-1 and TRBJ2-3; D uncertain. V lost 4 bases to trimming and J lost 0 bases, with 11 bases between them. Germline lookup yields CDR1 MGHRA and CDR2 YSYEKL. The CDR3 length is 15 residues. As DNA, the CDR3 is TGCGCCAGCAGCCTGATTGTTCCTAGCACAGATACGCAGTATTTT. Its protein is CASSLIVPSTDTQYF.

The rearrangement joins TRBV2 to TRBJ1-1; no clear D. This CDR3 has 15 amino acids. Germline loops: CDR1 SNHLY, CDR2 FYNNEI. Trimming left V 4 bases short and J 7 bases short, with 19 bases between. CDR3 sequence: CASSVWGIQIDEAFF. In DNA form, the CDR3 reads TGTGCCAGCAGTGTTTGGGGAATCCAAATAGATGAAGCTTTCTTT.

The chain carries TRBV7-9 and TRBJ2-1; D gene unclear. The CDR3 is 15 amino acids. V was trimmed by 7 bases and J by 2 bases, leaving 15 bases between them. Looked up from germline, CDR1 is SEHNR and CDR2 is FQNEAQ (reference sequence). The CDR3 loop is CASIDIGATYNEQFF. CDR3 DNA: TGTGCCAGCATCGACATCGGCGCCACCTACAATGAGCAGTTCTTC.

This chain links TRBV9 with TRBJ2-7, with TRBD1 matching over 8 bases. The CDR3 is made up of 15 amino acids. Germline CDR1 and CDR2: SGDLS and YYNGEE. V lost 0 bases and J lost 1; bases outside the gene matches: 3. The CDR3 region is CASSVGGTGSYEQYF. The CDR3 coding sequence is TGTGCCAGCAGCGTAGGGGGGACAGGTTCCTACGAGCAGTACTTC.